This T cell receptor (beta chain) is from a study of T cells in Graves' hyperthyroidism and ophthalmopathy. Study-level information: Peripheral blood was collected at initial diagnosis, before any treatment. Findings of the study overall: The blood repertoire included most of the expanded thyroid clonotypes above 0.001.

This clonotype was seen a handful of times. Its antigen is not known. Trimming removed 2 bases from V and 6 bases from J; junction bases left unmatched: 12. The CDR3 loop spans 17 amino acids. Germline CDR1 reads SGHKS; CDR2 reads YYEKEE (reference sequence). Amplified TCR beta CDR3 regions came from RNA transcripts. HTBI primers were employed in a first-round RT-PCR of the TCR CDR3. TCRdb re-called the multiplex PCR reads with MiXCR, one entry per CDR3 protein. The table has about 640,000 distinct CDR3 sequences, roughly 20% seen once. The sequence was collected from a man aged 25 to 40 with Graves' ophthalmopathy. Source material: blood. The chain joins TRBV5-5 to TRBJ2-1, with TRBD2 matching 9 bases. In nucleotides, the CDR3 is TGTGCCAGCAGCTTAGTAGCCCGAGCGGGAGGTCCCAATGAGCAGTTCTTC. Residues: CASSLVARAGGPNEQFF.